Listed below are T cell receptor beta chains from one sample, sequenced in a study of CD8+CD57+ T cells in acquired aplastic anemia. Each CDR3 protein is one row after TCRdb ran MiXCR on the reads. The data hold 150,000 to 200,000 distinct CDR3 sequences, with roughly 64% observed a single time. Specimen: sorted CD4+, CD8+, or CD8+CD57+ T cells (not recorded which) from PBMCs. The receptor set was obtained from a human donor with severe aplastic anemia or a healthy control (not recorded which). Each CDR3 is given with its conserved first and last residue. D genes are given only for firm matches. Size values are once, few and many counts, or a class for expanded clones, and some rows have none.

>TRBV20-1|.|TRBJ2-7|.
CSTLRDAYEQYF
TGCAGTACTTTGCGGGACGCCTACGAGCAGTACTTC
>TRBV9|.|TRBJ1-1|few
CASSGWTLNTEAFF
TGTGCCAGCAGCGGATGGACACTGAACACTGAAGCTTTCTTT
>TRBV7-2|.|TRBJ2-7|few
CASSLLTVAEQYF
TGTGCCAGCAGCCTCCTGACGGTTGCCGAGCAGTACTTC
>TRBV2|TRBD1|TRBJ1-6|.
CASMGQGDSPLHF
TGTGCCAGCATGGGACAGGGGGATTCACCCCTCCACTTT
>TRBV11-2|TRBD1|TRBJ2-1|many
CASSRTGERGNEQFF
TGTGCCAGCAGCCGGACAGGGGAACGGGGGAATGAGCAGTTCTTC
>TRBV7-9|.|TRBJ2-1|many
CASSSLQGPPINEQFF
TGTGCCAGCAGCTCCCTACAGGGTCCTCCCATAAATGAGCAGTTCTTC
>TRBV10-3|.|TRBJ1-1|.
CAVGDPTVGGAEAFF
TGTGCCGTAGGTGACCCGACAGTCGGAGGGGCTGAAGCTTTCTTT
>TRBV20-1|TRBD2|TRBJ2-7|.
CSVVRTSGRSSYEQYF
TGCAGTGTAGTCAGGACTAGCGGGAGGAGCTCCTACGAGCAGTACTTC
>TRBV5-6|.|TRBJ1-6|many
CASSLGADGHSALHF
TGTGCCAGCAGCTTGGGTGCGGACGGTCATTCGGCCCTCCACTTT
>TRBV7-9|.|TRBJ2-7|.
CASSSPPDGTYEQYF
TGTGCCAGCAGCTCTCCCCCGGACGGCACCTACGAGCAGTACTTC
>TRBV5-1|TRBD1|TRBJ2-7|.
CASSLGRDRGYHGQYF
TGCGCCAGCAGCTTGGGCAGGGACAGGGGCTACCACGGGCAGTACTTC
>TRBV11-3|.|TRBJ2-2|.
CASSLPGGGELFF
TGTGCCAGCAGCTTACCTGGCGGCGGGGAGCTGTTTTTT
>TRBV2|.|TRBJ2-6|.
CASSEGVRAGANVLTF
TGTGCCAGCAGTGAAGGGGTCAGGGCTGGGGCCAACGTCCTGACTTTC
>TRBV7-2|.|TRBJ2-3|.
CASSSRDTQYF
TGTGCCAGCAGCTCACGGGATACGCAGTATTTT
>TRBV10-1|TRBD1|TRBJ2-7|few
CASSEPGQGYEQYF
TGCGCCAGCAGTGAGCCGGGACAGGGCTACGAGCAGTACTTC
>TRBV24-1|TRBD1|TRBJ1-2|.
CATSDSRGTESRGYTF
TGTGCCACCAGTGATTCCAGGGGGACGGAATCTCGTGGCTACACCTTC
>TRBV7-9|TRBD1|TRBJ2-2|.
CASSQAGQGHTGELFF
TGTGCCAGCAGCCAAGCGGGACAGGGGCACACCGGGGAGCTGTTTTTT
>TRBV19|.|TRBJ2-3|.
CASSIAGHPTDTQYF
TGTGCCAGTAGTATCGCGGGACACCCCACAGATACGCAGTATTTT
>TRBV20-1|TRBD2|TRBJ2-3|.
CSADLTSGGADGDTQYF
TGCAGTGCTGATCTCACTAGCGGGGGGGCCGATGGCGATACGCAGTATTTT
>TRBV2|.|TRBJ2-7|.
CASSSALSREYF
TGTGCCAGCAGTTCAGCTTTGAGTCGGGAGTACTTC
>TRBV2|.|TRBJ2-6|few
CASSAGSGANVLTF
TGTGCCAGCAGTGCAGGATCTGGGGCCAACGTCCTGACTTTC
>TRBV20-1|.|TRBJ2-1|.
CSARAGQNEQFF
TGCAGTGCTAGAGCTGGACAGAATGAGCAGTTCTTC
>TRBV9|.|TRBJ2-3|many
CASSVEGGLTDTQYF
TGTGCCAGCAGCGTAGAAGGGGGGCTCACAGATACGCAGTATTTT
>TRBV13|.|TRBJ1-4|many
CASSFSRLDEKLFF
TGTGCCAGCAGCTTTTCACGGTTAGATGAAAAACTGTTTTTT
>TRBV5-6|TRBD1|TRBJ1-2|many
CASSFGDRGTIYGYTF
TGTGCCAGCAGCTTTGGGGACAGGGGGACCATCTATGGCTACACCTTC
>TRBV14|TRBD2|TRBJ2-1|.
CASSQDSSGSAYNEQFF
TGTGCCAGCAGCCAAGATTCTAGCGGGAGCGCCTACAATGAGCAGTTCTTC
>TRBV5-5|TRBD2|TRBJ2-7|few
CASSLLSGSSYEQYF
TGTGCCAGCAGCTTGCTTAGCGGGAGCTCCTACGAGCAGTACTTC
>TRBV20-1|.|TRBJ2-5|.
CSARILGVGQETQYF
TGCAGTGCTAGAATCCTAGGGGTTGGACAAGAGACCCAGTACTTC
>TRBV2|.|TRBJ1-1|.
CASSQDGGRAFF
TGTGCCAGCAGTCAAGACGGGGGGCGGGCTTTCTTT
>TRBV13|TRBD1|TRBJ1-5|.
CASSPGTAYSNQPQHF
TGTGCCAGCAGCCCCGGGACAGCCTATAGCAATCAGCCCCAGCATTTT
>TRBV7-3|.|TRBJ1-2|.
CASSLLAGGYGYTF
TGTGCCAGCAGCTTACTAGCGGGGGGCTATGGCTACACCTTC